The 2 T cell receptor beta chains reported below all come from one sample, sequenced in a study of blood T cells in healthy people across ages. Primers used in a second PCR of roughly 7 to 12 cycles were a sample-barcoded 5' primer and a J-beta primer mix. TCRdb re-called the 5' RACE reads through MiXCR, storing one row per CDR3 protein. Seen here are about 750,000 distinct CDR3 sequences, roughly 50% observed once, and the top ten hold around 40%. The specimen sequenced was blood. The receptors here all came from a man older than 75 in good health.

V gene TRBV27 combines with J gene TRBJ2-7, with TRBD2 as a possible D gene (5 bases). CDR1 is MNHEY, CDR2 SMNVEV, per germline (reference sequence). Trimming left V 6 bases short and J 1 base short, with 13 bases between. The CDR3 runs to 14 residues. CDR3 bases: TGTGCCAGCAGGATAGCGTTACATTCCTACGAGCAGTACTTC. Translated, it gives CASRIALHSYEQYF.

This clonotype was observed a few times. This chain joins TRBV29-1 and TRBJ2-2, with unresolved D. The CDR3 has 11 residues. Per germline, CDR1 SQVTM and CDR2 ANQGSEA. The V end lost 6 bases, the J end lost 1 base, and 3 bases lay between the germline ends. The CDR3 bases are TGCAGCGTAAAGAACACCGGGGAGCTGTTTTTT. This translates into CSVKNTGELFF.